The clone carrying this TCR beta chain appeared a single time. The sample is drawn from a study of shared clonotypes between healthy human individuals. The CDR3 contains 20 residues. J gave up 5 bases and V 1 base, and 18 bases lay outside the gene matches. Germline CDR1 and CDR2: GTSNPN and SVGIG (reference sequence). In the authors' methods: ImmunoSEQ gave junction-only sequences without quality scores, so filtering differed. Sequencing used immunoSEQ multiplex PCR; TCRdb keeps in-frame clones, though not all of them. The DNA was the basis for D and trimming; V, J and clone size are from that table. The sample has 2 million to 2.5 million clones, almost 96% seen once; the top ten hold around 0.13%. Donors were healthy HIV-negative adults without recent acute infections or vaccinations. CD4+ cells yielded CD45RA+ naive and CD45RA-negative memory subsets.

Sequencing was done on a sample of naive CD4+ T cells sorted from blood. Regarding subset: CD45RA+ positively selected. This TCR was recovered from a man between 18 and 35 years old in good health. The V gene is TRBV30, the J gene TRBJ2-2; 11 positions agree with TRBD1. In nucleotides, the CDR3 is TGTGCCTGGAGTGCATGGTGGGACAGGGGGAATGAAGTAAGGACCGGGGAGCTGTTTTTT. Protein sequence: CAWSAWWDRGNEVRTGELFF.